This T cell receptor beta chain stems from a study of blood T cell repertoires in COVID-19. Study overall: Samples of COVID-19 (acute and convalescent) were obtained from the United States, Italy and Spain. PBMCs, B-cell-depleted T cells, or T cells provided the cDNA or gDNA that made up the material.

Original handling: The assay estimated nucleated cells by amplifying reference gene primers. The assay was immunoSEQ multiplex PCR, and TCRdb's table has in-frame clones only and misses some. The V and J calls and clone size come from that table; D and trimming were worked out from the DNA. In the table there are roughly 120,000 clones, roughly 80% of which are singletons. The receptor's source is a man younger than 40 with acute or convalescent COVID-19. Sequencing was performed on peripheral blood.

This CDR3 reads CAISGGVKRGPGETQYF. In nucleotides, the CDR3 is TGTGCCATCAGTGGGGGGGTGAAGCGGGGTCCCGGAGAGACCCAGTACTTC. The V and J genes are TRBV10-3 and TRBJ2-5; 7 bases fit TRBD2. Germline CDR1 is ENHRY and CDR2 is SYGVKD. With V trimmed by 4 bases and J by 4 bases, 15 bases remained unmatched. This CDR3 has 17 amino acids.